The clone carrying this T cell receptor beta chain has only a few counts. Its matching antigen is unknown. The entry originates in a study of T cells in Graves' hyperthyroidism and ophthalmopathy. Amplification targeted TCR beta CDR3 regions from RNA transcripts. First-round RT-PCR targeting the TCR CDR3 was performed with the HTBI primer set. MiXCR, run by TCRdb on the multiplex PCR reads, gives a single entry per CDR3 protein. The profile shows hundreds of thousands of distinct CDR3 sequences, roughly 32% of them singletons. Study results and limitations: Peripheral blood also featured most of the thyroid clonotypes expanded above 0.001.

Trimming left V 2 bases short and J 2 bases short, with 8 bases between. Germline CDR1 SGHKS, CDR2 YYEKEE (reference sequence). The CDR3 is 14 amino acids. The sequence derives from a woman between 35 and 50 years old with Graves' hyperthyroidism. This chain links TRBV5-5 with TRBJ1-3, with no clear D. Sequencing was done on a sample of blood. DNA of the CDR3: TGTGCCAGCAGCTTAGGTCGTACTGGAAACACCATATATTTT. Protein: CASSLGRTGNTIYF.